The rows below give T cell receptor beta chains drawn from one sample of a study of T-cell reconstitution after alpha-beta-depleted transplantation in children. MiXCR, applied by TCRdb to the PCR reads, yields one record per CDR3 protein. The sample has approximately 15,000 distinct CDR3 sequences, about 7.6% seen once. The sample consisted of PBMCs, mostly from graft donor cells, taken 60 days after TCRalphabeta/CD19-depleted stem cell transplant. The receptors come from a boy younger than two who had a stem cell transplant for Wiskott-Aldrich syndrome, so the T cells may come from the graft donor. The CDR3 runs from the conserved cysteine through the conserved F or W. Each record gives: clone size, D gene, V gene, J gene, CDR3 DNA, CDR3 protein. The D gene is left open where the match is weak. The size field is filled for only some rows; it gives once, few, many or a size class.

clone_size: many
d_call: NA
v_call: TRBV6-5
j_call: TRBJ2-2
cdr3_nt: TGTGCCAGCAGTCCTAGGGATCAGACAGGGACTATCACCGGGGAGCTGTTTTTT
cdr3_aa: CASSPRDQTGTITGELFF

clone_size: many
d_call: TRBD2
v_call: TRBV11-2
j_call: TRBJ2-7
cdr3_nt: TGTGCCAGCAGCCCCCGAGCGGGAATCCTCGGCGAGCAGTACTTC
cdr3_aa: CASSPRAGILGEQYF

clone_size: few
d_call: TRBD2
v_call: TRBV10-2
j_call: TRBJ2-1
cdr3_nt: TGCGCCAGCAGTGGGGGACTAGCGGCCCACAATGAGCAGTTCTTC
cdr3_aa: CASSGGLAAHNEQFF

clone_size: many
d_call: NA
v_call: TRBV4-1
j_call: TRBJ2-7
cdr3_nt: TGCGCCAGCAGCCAAGAACGGGGCAGGGCCTACGAGCAGTACTTC
cdr3_aa: CASSQERGRAYEQYF

clone_size: medium-sized
d_call: TRBD1
v_call: TRBV6-5
j_call: TRBJ1-6
cdr3_nt: TGTGCCAGCAGGCTACTAGACAGGGAAAATTCACCCCTCCACTTT
cdr3_aa: CASRLLDRENSPLHF

clone_size: many
d_call: TRBD1
v_call: TRBV7-6
j_call: TRBJ2-7
cdr3_nt: TGTGCCAGCAGTCCCCTGACAGGGCCCTCCTACGAGCAGTACTTC
cdr3_aa: CASSPLTGPSYEQYF

clone_size: few
d_call: NA
v_call: TRBV19
j_call: TRBJ1-5
cdr3_nt: TGTGCCAGTAGTATAGGGAGTCTGCCCCAGCATTTT
cdr3_aa: CASSIGSLPQHF

clone_size: NA
d_call: TRBD2
v_call: TRBV2
j_call: TRBJ2-3
cdr3_nt: TGTGCCAGCAGGAAGGGACTAGCGGGAGAAGGGACGCAGTATTTT
cdr3_aa: CASRKGLAGEGTQYF

clone_size: many
d_call: NA
v_call: TRBV5-1
j_call: TRBJ2-7
cdr3_nt: TGCGCCAGCAGCTTGGCTGGGGGCGGACCTCACTACGAGCAGTACTTC
cdr3_aa: CASSLAGGGPHYEQYF

clone_size: few
d_call: NA
v_call: TRBV2
j_call: TRBJ1-5
cdr3_nt: TGTGCCAGCAGTGCGGGCTATAGCAATCAGCCCCAGCATTTT
cdr3_aa: CASSAGYSNQPQHF

clone_size: medium-sized
d_call: NA
v_call: TRBV20-1
j_call: TRBJ2-1
cdr3_nt: TGCAGTGCTAGTTCTGCGGGGCCGAGCTCCTACAATGAGCAGTTCTTC
cdr3_aa: CSASSAGPSSYNEQFF

clone_size: NA
d_call: TRBD2
v_call: TRBV7-2
j_call: TRBJ2-7
cdr3_nt: TGTGCCAGCAGTTCGCGACTAGCGGGAACCTACGAGCAGTACTTC
cdr3_aa: CASSSRLAGTYEQYF

clone_size: many
d_call: NA
v_call: TRBV11-1
j_call: TRBJ2-3
cdr3_nt: TGTGCCAGCAGCCCCGCCGGAGGACCCGTAACTCGCACAGATACGCAGTATTTT
cdr3_aa: CASSPAGGPVTRTDTQYF

clone_size: medium-sized
d_call: TRBD1
v_call: TRBV7-9
j_call: TRBJ2-7
cdr3_nt: TGTGCCAGCAGCTTGGGAGGGACAGGGACGAAGAACGAGCAGTACTTC
cdr3_aa: CASSLGGTGTKNEQYF

clone_size: many
d_call: NA
v_call: TRBV20-1
j_call: TRBJ1-1
cdr3_nt: TGCAGTGCTGAAGGCGGGGGCACTGAAGCTTTCTTT
cdr3_aa: CSAEGGGTEAFF

clone_size: few
d_call: NA
v_call: TRBV7-2
j_call: TRBJ2-3
cdr3_nt: TGTGCCAGCAGCTTTGTTGGGCTAGCCGGCCCGGGTACGCAGTATTTT
cdr3_aa: CASSFVGLAGPGTQYF

clone_size: many
d_call: NA
v_call: TRBV12-3/TRBV12-4
j_call: TRBJ2-7
cdr3_nt: TGTGCCTCTAGGAGGGACCCCTCCTCCTACGAGCAGTACTTC
cdr3_aa: CASRRDPSSYEQYF

clone_size: few
d_call: TRBD2
v_call: TRBV28
j_call: TRBJ2-3
cdr3_nt: TGTGCCAGCAGTCTGACTAGCGGGAGAGTAGATACGCAGTATTTT
cdr3_aa: CASSLTSGRVDTQYF

clone_size: NA
d_call: NA
v_call: TRBV6-5
j_call: TRBJ1-6
cdr3_nt: TGTGCCAGCAATACAGGGAGCTCCTATAATTCACCCCTCCACTTT
cdr3_aa: CASNTGSSYNSPLHF

clone_size: NA
d_call: NA
v_call: TRBV5-1
j_call: TRBJ1-3
cdr3_nt: TGCGCCAGCAGCTTGCTTGGATACACCATATATTTT
cdr3_aa: CASSLLGYTIYF

clone_size: many
d_call: NA
v_call: TRBV7-9
j_call: TRBJ1-1
cdr3_nt: TGTGCCAGCACCCCCAAGTCCAATCAAGACAAACGGACTGAAGCTTTCTTT
cdr3_aa: CASTPKSNQDKRTEAFF

clone_size: few
d_call: NA
v_call: TRBV11-3
j_call: TRBJ2-2
cdr3_nt: TGTGCCAGCAGCTTAGATCCAGCCAGACAGAACACCGGGGAGCTGTTTTTT
cdr3_aa: CASSLDPARQNTGELFF

clone_size: NA
d_call: NA
v_call: TRBV20-1
j_call: TRBJ2-5
cdr3_nt: TGCAGTGGGGGGAGGCAAGAGACCCAGTACTTC
cdr3_aa: CSGGRQETQYF

clone_size: NA
d_call: NA
v_call: TRBV30
j_call: TRBJ1-1
cdr3_nt: TGTGCCTGGAGTGTAGCGGGGAACACTGAAGCTTTCTTT
cdr3_aa: CAWSVAGNTEAFF

clone_size: many
d_call: NA
v_call: TRBV6-2/TRBV6-3
j_call: TRBJ2-1
cdr3_nt: TGTGCCAGCAGTTACAAGGGCTACAATGAGCAGTTCTTC
cdr3_aa: CASSYKGYNEQFF

clone_size: few
d_call: TRBD2
v_call: TRBV2
j_call: TRBJ2-7
cdr3_nt: TGTGCCAGCAGTGGGACGGGAGGAGGGTACGAGCAGTACTTC
cdr3_aa: CASSGTGGGYEQYF

clone_size: many
d_call: TRBD2
v_call: TRBV6-1
j_call: TRBJ2-1
cdr3_nt: TGTGCCAGCAGAAAGGGACTAGCGGGTTACAATGAGCAGTTCTTC
cdr3_aa: CASRKGLAGYNEQFF

clone_size: NA
d_call: NA
v_call: TRBV20-1
j_call: TRBJ2-1
cdr3_nt: TGCAGTGCTACCACAGACAGGACGGGACTGCTTAGACCCAGCTCCTACAATGAGCAGTTCTTC
cdr3_aa: CSATTDRTGLLRPSSYNEQFF

clone_size: many
d_call: TRBD2
v_call: TRBV24-1
j_call: TRBJ2-3
cdr3_nt: TGTGCCACCAGTGATGGGGCGGGGGGCCTCACAGATACGCAGTATTTT
cdr3_aa: CATSDGAGGLTDTQYF

clone_size: many
d_call: NA
v_call: TRBV6-5
j_call: TRBJ2-6
cdr3_nt: TGTGCCAGCAGTTACTCGGGGGGCTCTGGGGCCAACGTCCTGACTTTC
cdr3_aa: CASSYSGGSGANVLTF

clone_size: few
d_call: TRBD1
v_call: TRBV28
j_call: TRBJ1-2
cdr3_nt: TGTGCCAGCAGTCCCGTCGGGGCAGGGGGCTACTATGGCTACACCTTC
cdr3_aa: CASSPVGAGGYYGYTF

clone_size: many
d_call: TRBD2
v_call: TRBV29-1
j_call: TRBJ2-7
cdr3_nt: TGCAGCGTTGGGGAACTAGCGGGAGGAGGCGAGCAGTACTTC
cdr3_aa: CSVGELAGGGEQYF

clone_size: many
d_call: NA
v_call: TRBV7-9
j_call: TRBJ2-1
cdr3_nt: TGTGCCAGCAGCTTAAGGGATAGTTCCTACAATGAGCAGTTCTTC
cdr3_aa: CASSLRDSSYNEQFF

clone_size: NA
d_call: TRBD1
v_call: TRBV3-1
j_call: TRBJ2-7
cdr3_nt: TGTGCCAGCAGCGCTCGACAGGGTCCCAGCGAGCAGTACTTC
cdr3_aa: CASSARQGPSEQYF

clone_size: NA
d_call: NA
v_call: TRBV11-1
j_call: TRBJ2-7
cdr3_nt: TGTGCCAGCAGCTTGCCAGGGGTGGACGAGCAGTACTTC
cdr3_aa: CASSLPGVDEQYF

clone_size: NA
d_call: TRBD2
v_call: TRBV5-6
j_call: TRBJ2-1
cdr3_nt: TGTGCCAGCAGCTTGCCCCGGACTAGCTATGAGCAGTTCTTC
cdr3_aa: CASSLPRTSYEQFF